A single sample is the source of the 28 T cell receptor beta chains below, sequenced in a study of cytomegalovirus exposure and HLA in healthy donors. PCR employed 60 Vbeta and 13 Jbeta primers. The table came from immunoSEQ multiplex PCR; TCRdb's copy has only in-frame clones and leaves some out. The sample holds about 180,000 clones, roughly 87% seen once. The specimen sequenced was PBMCs. The receptors come from a woman in her fifties or sixties in good health and CMV-seronegative.

This chain uses TRBV13 with TRBJ2-5; 7 bases line up with TRBD1. The DNA end is a closer match to TRBJ2-7, so the J assignment may be wrong. Germline assignment: CDR1 PRHDT and CDR2 FYEKMQ (reference sequence). The length of the CDR3 is 14 residues. CDR3: CASSIRQGYHEQYF. The CDR3 DNA sequence: TGTGCCAGCAGCATCCGACAGGGTTACCACGAGCAGTACTTC.

Only a few counts were recorded for this clone. The rearrangement joins TRBV6-7 to TRBJ2-3; D ambiguous. Being an ORF, TRBV6-7 has a function that is uncertain. The CDR3 loop spans 16 amino acids. Trimming shortened V by 0 bases and J by 2 bases, and 12 bases separated the two germline ends. The CDR3 protein is CASSYSMRATTDTQYF. The CDR3 DNA reads TGTGCCAGCAGTTACTCGATGAGAGCAACCACAGATACGCAGTATTTT.

The chain has TRBV14 and TRBJ2-1; D is uncertain. The germline V gene has CDR1 SGHDN and CDR2 FVKESK. CDR3 length: 14 residues. Trimming shortened V by 4 bases and J by 7 bases, and 14 bases separated the two germline ends. CDR3 residues: CASSLSGYGNEQFF. CDR3 in DNA: TGTGCCAGCAGCCTCTCCGGCTACGGGAATGAGCAGTTCTTC.

V usage is TRBV19 and J usage is TRBJ2-7, with D maybe TRBD1 (5 bases). CDR3 length: 14 amino acids. V gave up 3 bases and J gave up 2 bases, with 11 bases separating them. CDR1 and CDR2 (germline): LNHDA, SQIVND (reference sequence). In DNA form, the CDR3 reads TGTGCCAGTAGTATTAGTGGCAGGGCCTACGAGCAGTACTTC. Its protein product is CASSISGRAYEQYF.

This chain uses TRBV2 with TRBJ2-6; possibly TRBD1 for D (5 bases). Trimming removed 4 bases at V and 0 bases at J, with 13 bases between. Germline V lookup: CDR1 SNHLY, CDR2 FYNNEI. This CDR3 comprises 17 residues. In DNA, the CDR3 is TGTGCCAGCAGTGCTCAGACAGTCTCCTCTGGGGCCAACGTCCTGACTTTC. Its protein product is CASSAQTVSSGANVLTF.

The rearrangement joins TRBV20-1 to TRBJ2-7; 8 nucleotides line up with TRBD2. The junction had 4 bases not matched to a gene; V was cut back by 5 bases and J by 7 bases. Germline V gives CDR1 DFQATT, CDR2 SNEGSKA (reference sequence). The CDR3 is 11 residues long. As DNA, the CDR3 is TGCAGTGCTTCTCGGGGGGGGGAGCAGTACTTC. The encoded protein is CSASRGGEQYF.

This chain links TRBV28 with TRBJ2-1; 10 bases line up with TRBD2. This CDR3 has 17 amino acids. The V segment lost 6 bases and the J segment 4 bases; nucleotides outside the gene matches: 12. CDR1 is MDHEN and CDR2 is SYDVKM in the germline V gene. The CDR3 region has the DNA TGTGCCAGCAGCCAACTAGCGGGGATGTCCCTTTACAATGAGCAGTTCTTC. It yields the protein CASSQLAGMSLYNEQFF. The complete variable domain, with remaining parts taken from reference TRBV28 and TRBJ2-1, reads DVKVTQSSRYLVKRTGEKVFLECVQDMDHENMFWYRQDPGLGLRLIYFSYDVKMKEKGDIPEGYSVSREKKERFSLILESASTNQTSMYLCASSQLAGMSLYNEQFFGPGTRLTVL.

The rearrangement links TRBV19 to TRBJ1-4, with 8 bases identical to TRBD1. The CDR3 is 14 residues long. J was trimmed by 10 bases and V by 2 bases; bases with no gene match: 6. The germline V gene has CDR1 LNHDA and CDR2 SQIVND (reference sequence). The CDR3 spells CASSISGTGGKLFF. In DNA form, the CDR3 reads TGTGCCAGTAGTATATCTGGAACAGGGGGAAAACTGTTTTTT.

The chain links TRBV11-1 to TRBJ2-5, with TRBD1 identical over 10 bases. The closer fit of TRBJ2-7 to the DNA end suggests the J call may be wrong. The germline V gene has CDR1 SGHAT and CDR2 FQDESV (reference sequence). The CDR3 contains 15 residues. CDR3 protein: CASSYTGTGAFEQYF. The CDR3 DNA follows: TGTGCCAGCAGCTATACCGGGACAGGGGCTTTCGAGCAGTACTTC.

A remark on this clone: One end of the junction does not line up with germline, which may come from a read error. V and J are TRBV6-4 and TRBJ2-1; D gene uncertain. Germline V gene data show CDR1 as MRHNA and CDR2 as SNTAGT. The CDR3 runs 13 residues. The CDR3 region has the DNA TGTGCCAGTAGTGTAAATTCCCGCAATGAGCAGTTCTTC. Translating it yields CASSVNSRNEQFF.

The chain couples TRBV2 to TRBJ2-7, with D perhaps matching TRBD2 (6 bases). The CDR3 runs 15 residues. Germline CDR1 is SNHLY and CDR2 is FYNNEI. V lost 2 bases and J lost 7, with 18 bases in between. CDR3 amino acids: CASSEYDTGVGEQYF. CDR3 nucleotide sequence: TGTGCCAGCAGTGAATACGACACGGGGGTAGGGGAGCAGTACTTC.

CDR3: CASSALRGEQFF. CDR3 DNA: TGTGCCAGCAGCGCACTCAGGGGTGAGCAGTTCTTC. The chain recombines TRBV9 with TRBJ2-1; D may be TRBD1 (6 bases). The CDR3 loop spans 12 amino acids. Germline lookup yields CDR1 SGDLS and CDR2 YYNGEE. The ends were cut back, 3 bases at V and 9 bases at J, with 10 bases in the middle.

This clone came up once. The CDR3 bases are TGTGCCAGCACCGCGGAGGGGCCACGCGAGCAGTACTTC. As protein: CASTAEGPREQYF. The J gene is TRBJ2-7, the V gene TRBV28, with TRBD2 as a possible D gene (6 bases). Germline V gene data show CDR1 as MDHEN and CDR2 as SYDVKM. With 7 bases removed from V and 6 bases from J, the gap between germline ends came to 16 bases. The length of the CDR3 is 13 residues.

V gene TRBV9 combines with J gene TRBJ2-3; 10 bases agree with TRBD1. The CDR3 is made up of 17 amino acids. J lost 3 bases, V lost 3 bases, and 10 bases had no gene match. Per the germline V gene, CDR1 is SGDLS and CDR2 is YYNGEE. DNA of the CDR3: TGTGCCAGCAGCGGACGGGACAGGGGATCAGGAACAGATACGCAGTATTTT. Translating gives CASSGRDRGSGTDTQYF.

The chain is built from TRBV11-3 and TRBJ2-5; 12 bases fit TRBD2. Germline assignment: CDR1 SGHNT and CDR2 YENEEA. V was clipped by 5 bases and J by 3 bases; unmatched bases: 1. The CDR3 covers 14 residues. The CDR3 here is CASSRTSGEETQYF. CDR3 bases: TGTGCCAGCAGCCGGACTAGCGGGGAAGAGACCCAGTACTTC.

The chain links TRBV7-2 to TRBJ1-2, with D maybe TRBD1 (6 bases). CDR1 SGHTA and CDR2 FQGNSA come from the germline V gene. There are 14 residues in the CDR3. Trimming took off 4 bases at V and 8 bases at J, with 17 bases between the two ends. CDR3 in amino acids: CASSSYRALWGYTF. The CDR3 DNA follows: TGTGCCAGCAGCTCCTACAGGGCGCTCTGGGGCTACACCTTC.

This clone was recorded once. This chain joins TRBV7-7 and TRBJ2-3; D is possibly TRBD1 (5 bases). From germline, CDR1 is SSHAT and CDR2 FNYEAQ (reference sequence). This CDR3 is built from 15 residues. The V gene lost 5 bases and the J gene lost 5 bases, with 17 bases spanning the gap. CDR3 amino acids: CASSPGLRGGDTQYF. CDR3 DNA sequence: TGTGCCAGCAGCCCAGGCTTAAGGGGCGGAGATACGCAGTATTTT.

The rearrangement joins TRBV29-1 to TRBJ2-5, with TRBD1 identical over 8 bases. The V and J ends lost 7 bases and 12 bases, in that order; junction bases with no gene match: 4. The CDR3 length is 9 residues. Germline V gene data show CDR1 as SQVTM and CDR2 as ANQGSEA. DNA of the CDR3: TGCAGCGCCCAGGACAGGGAGTACTTC. Protein product: CSAQDREYF. The full variable domain, in which reference TRBV29-1 and TRBJ2-5 provide the parts outside the CDR3, is SAVISQKPSRDICQRGTSLTIQCQVDSQVTMMFWYRQQPGQSLTLIATANQGSEATYESGFVIDKFPISRPNLTFSTLTVSNMSPEDSSIYLCSAQDREYFGPGTRLLVL.

V usage is TRBV27 and J usage is TRBJ2-1; TRBD2 aligns across 11 bases. Germline CDR1 reads MNHEY; CDR2 reads SMNVEV (reference sequence). The CDR3 consists of 21 residues. V was clipped by 3 bases and J by 0 bases; unmatched bases: 16. In DNA, the CDR3 is TGTGCCAGCAGTTTCTCACGTCCGAGACTAGCGGGACCGGGCTCCTACAATGAGCAGTTCTTC. It encodes CASSFSRPRLAGPGSYNEQFF.

The chain has TRBV18 and TRBJ1-2; perhaps TRBD1 as D (6 bases). CDR1 is KGHSH and CDR2 is LQKENI in the germline V gene. This CDR3 spans 15 amino acids. V lost 5 bases and J 5 bases, leaving 18 bases between the germline ends. CDR3 region: CASSTGTGSLYGYTF. CDR3 bases: TGTGCCAGCTCAACCGGCACAGGGAGCCTATATGGCTACACCTTC.

This clone has just a few counts. The V gene is TRBV5-1, the J gene TRBJ1-1; a possible D gene is TRBD1 (5 bases). Germline V CDR1 and CDR2: SGHRS, YFSETQ. This CDR3 contains 13 residues. Trimming pared 1 base from V and 8 bases from J, leaving 12 bases between. CDR3 sequence reads: CASSLLSQGEAFF. Written as DNA, the CDR3 is TGCGCCAGCAGCTTGCTTTCGCAGGGAGAAGCTTTCTTT.

The genes are TRBV9 and TRBJ2-1, with D uncertain. Germline V CDR1 and CDR2: SGDLS, YYNGEE. This CDR3 has 15 amino acids. V lost 0 bases and J lost 2, with 9 bases in between. The CDR3 nucleotides read TGTGCCAGCAGCGTAGATGGCAACACCTACAATGAGCAGTTCTTC. Translated: CASSVDGNTYNEQFF.

The chain recombines TRBV18 with TRBJ2-1; D possibly corresponds to TRBD1 (5 bases). The germline V and J ends were trimmed by 4 bases and 1 base, with 8 bases remaining between them. Per the germline V gene, CDR1 is KGHSH and CDR2 is LQKENI. The CDR3 totals 14 residues. The CDR3 DNA sequence: TGTGCCAGCTCACTAGACAGATCCTACAATGAGCAGTTCTTC. The encoded protein is CASSLDRSYNEQFF.

CDR3 protein: CASSFVAGSTDTQYF. CDR3 nucleotide sequence: TGCGCCAGCAGCTTCGTAGCGGGGAGCACAGATACGCAGTATTTT. This rearrangement joins TRBV5-1 to TRBJ2-3; 8 positions agree with TRBD2. The V and J ends lost 2 bases and 0 bases, in that order; junction bases with no gene match: 2. Germline CDR1 is SGHRS and CDR2 is YFSETQ. The CDR3 runs 15 residues. Combining the CDR3 with reference TRBV5-1 and TRBJ2-3 gives the whole variable domain KAGVTQTPRYLIKTRGQQVTLSCSPISGHRSVSWYQQTPGQGLQFLFEYFSETQRNKGNFPGRFSGRQFSNSRSEMNVSTLELGDSALYLCASSFVAGSTDTQYFGPGTRLTVL.

This rearrangement joins TRBV15 to TRBJ2-1; D is perhaps TRBD1 (5 bases). The V gene lost 0 bases and the J gene lost 1 base, with 7 bases spanning the gap. From germline, CDR1 is LNHNV and CDR2 YYDKDF (reference sequence). The CDR3 totals 15 residues. The CDR3 sequence: CATSRDPGSYNEQFF. The CDR3, as DNA: TGTGCCACCAGCAGAGATCCAGGGTCCTACAATGAGCAGTTCTTC.

V is TRBV25-1 and J is TRBJ2-5, with 9 bases fitting TRBD1. With V trimmed by 4 bases and J by 1 base, 7 bases remained unmatched. The germline V gene encodes CDR1 MGHDK and CDR2 SYGVNS. The CDR3 consists of 16 residues. Here the CDR3 reads CASSAPRDRAQETQYF. As DNA, the CDR3 is TGTGCCAGCAGTGCGCCACGGGACAGGGCCCAAGAGACCCAGTACTTC.

The gene calls are TRBV5-1 and TRBJ1-4, with D perhaps matching TRBD1 (5 bases). CDR1 is SGHRS, CDR2 YFSETQ, per germline. The CDR3 sequence is 15 residues long. With 0 bases removed from V and 8 bases from J, the gap between germline ends came to 14 bases. CDR3 bases: TGCGCCAGCAGCTTGGTTTCACAGGTCGGGGAAAAACTGTTTTTT. It is translated as CASSLVSQVGEKLFF.

The gene calls are TRBV30 and TRBJ2-1; D is perhaps TRBD1 (6 bases). The CDR3 consists of 15 residues. The germline V gene has CDR1 GTSNPN and CDR2 SVGIG (reference sequence). The V end was cut by 4 bases, the J end by 4 bases, with 17 bases between. CDR3 protein: CAWKTKGEGYNEQFF. The CDR3 nucleotides are TGTGCCTGGAAAACGAAGGGGGAAGGTTACAATGAGCAGTTCTTC. Supplemented by reference TRBV30 and TRBJ2-1, the full variable domain reads SQTIHQWPATLVQPVGSPLSLECTVEGTSNPNLYWYRQAAGRGLQLLFYSVGIGQISSEVPQNLSASRPQDRQFILSSKKLLLSDSGFYLCAWKTKGEGYNEQFFGPGTRLTVL.